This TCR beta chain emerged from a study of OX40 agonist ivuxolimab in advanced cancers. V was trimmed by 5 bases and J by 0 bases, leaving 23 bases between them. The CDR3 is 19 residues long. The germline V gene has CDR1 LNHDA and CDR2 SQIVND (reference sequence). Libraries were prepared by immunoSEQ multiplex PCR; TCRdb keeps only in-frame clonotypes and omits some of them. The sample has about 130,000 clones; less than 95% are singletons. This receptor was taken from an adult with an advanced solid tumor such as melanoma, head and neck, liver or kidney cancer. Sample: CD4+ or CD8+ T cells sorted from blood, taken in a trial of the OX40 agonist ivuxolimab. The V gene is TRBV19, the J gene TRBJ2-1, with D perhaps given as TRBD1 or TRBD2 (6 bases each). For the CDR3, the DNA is TGTGCCAGTAGTCCATCGACAGGAATAGGGGGGAGCTCCTACAATGAGCAGTTCTTC. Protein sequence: CASSPSTGIGGSSYNEQFF.